This T cell receptor beta chain appears in the sequencing data of a study of T cell responses to AZD1222 COVID-19 vaccine. Whole-study findings and limits: Clonal diversity was possibly underestimated, and the donors were mostly white British, with more females. After two AZD1222 doses, spike-specific TCR breadth and depth rose versus day 0.

The repertoire was sequenced with immunoSEQ multiplex PCR; TCRdb's copy has only in-frame clones and lacks some. This sample carries under 150,000 clones, around nine tenths of them seen once, and the ten largest clones take 5% to 6.5%. Trimming left V 4 bases short and J 5 bases short, with 18 bases between. There are 16 residues in the CDR3. Germline V gene data show CDR1 as LGHNA and CDR2 as YSLEER. This clone is a singleton in its sample. Its antigen is as yet unknown. The rearrangement joins TRBV4-3 to TRBJ2-1, with D perhaps matching TRBD1 or TRBD2 (5 bases each). Sequenced here: peripheral blood, sampled on day 0 of AZD1222 vaccination. The TCR originated in an adult in good health. The CDR3 is CASSPHPGPQNNEQFF. In DNA form, the CDR3 reads TGCGCCAGCAGCCCACATCCGGGACCGCAGAACAATGAGCAGTTCTTC.